The clone carrying this TCR beta chain has more than one count but fewer than ten. Its antigen is as yet unknown. This record belongs to a study of T cell repertoires in cytomegalovirus infection. Study overall: Researchers turned to recently identified HLA-C-restricted CMV epitopes as well as well-studied HLA-B-restricted ones. TCR beta signatures that were public indicated CMV infection and matching HLA type.

Study results and limitations: Clonotypes of TCR beta that were HLA-C-restricted and CMV-specific dominated the ex vivo response.

TCRdb re-called the reads through MiXCR, storing one row per CDR3 protein. The repertoire holds roughly 990,000 distinct CDR3 sequences, with about a third as singletons. Per germline, CDR1 MNHNY and CDR2 SVGAGI (reference sequence). Trimming removed 4 bases from V and 6 bases from J, with 11 bases in between. This CDR3 spans 13 amino acids. The TCR was taken from a human donor in good health (CMV status not recorded). Some clones in this sample may be carry-over from other donors' samples. The sample in question was cultured CD8+ T cells from PBMCs, obtained from culture after CMV antigen stimulation. The genes are TRBV6-6 and TRBJ2-3; D uncertain. CDR3 DNA: TGTGCCAGCAGTTTCCGCCCTGGGGATACGCAGTATTTT. The encoded protein is CASSFRPGDTQYF.